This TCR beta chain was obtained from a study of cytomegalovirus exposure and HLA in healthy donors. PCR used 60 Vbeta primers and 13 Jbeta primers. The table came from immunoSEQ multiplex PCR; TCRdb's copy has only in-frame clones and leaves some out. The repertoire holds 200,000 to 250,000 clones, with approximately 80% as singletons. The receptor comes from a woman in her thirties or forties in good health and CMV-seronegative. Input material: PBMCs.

In DNA form, the CDR3 reads TGTGCCAGCAGCCAGGGACAGGCAGGTCAGCCCCAGCATTTT. Its translation is CASSQGQAGQPQHF. V is TRBV7-9 and J is TRBJ1-5, with 8 bases fitting TRBD1. Trimming at V came to 5 bases and at J to 6 bases, leaving 6 bases not matched to a gene. The CDR3 spans 14 residues. CDR1 SEHNR and CDR2 FQNEAQ come from the germline V gene (reference sequence).